The clone carrying this TCR beta chain was counted at least ten times. The antigen remains undetermined. This sample is part of a study of read filtering for tumor transcriptome and immune sequencing. On the study more broadly: The cohort had roughly 16 men and approximately 13 women aged about 45 to 80, mean around 63 years.

Findings and limits, study-wide: Even smaller IR-seq throughput identified most shared clonotypes. Approximately 80% of IR-seq clonotypes had one read, totaling approximately 3.3% of reads; RNA-seq: 74.6% and 44.6%.

The library was built from 400 ng RNA with molecular barcoded adaptors for alpha/delta and beta/gamma chains. TCRdb itself ran the reads through MiXCR, one entry per CDR3 protein. The sample holds approximately 93,000 distinct CDR3 sequences, around a fifth seen once. This receptor was identified in a donor at least 40 years old with multiple myeloma. Sequenced input: a population of CD138-negative cells sorted from bone marrow.

CDR3 region: CASSQDLASSGANVLTF. As DNA, the CDR3 is TGTGCCAGCAGCCAAGATTTGGCGTCCTCTGGGGCCAACGTCCTGACTTTC. The rearrangement joins TRBV4-2 to TRBJ2-6, with D hard to call. CDR3 size: 17 residues. Germline CDR1 is LGHNA and CDR2 is YNFKEQ. The V end lost 0 bases, the J end lost 0 bases, and 9 bases lay between the germline ends.